This TCR beta chain was recorded in a study of T cell repertoires and HLA-DP antigens. Study overall: Transduced HeLa cells presented HLA-DP to CD4+ T cells. The study, taken as a whole, reports: Average cumulative frequency of previously undetected clones was 36.3% against one allele and roughly 49% against the other.

CD4+ T cells, purified by negative selection, averaged 97.7% purity. Untouched CD4+ T cells were bead-isolated at about 97.7% purity. TCRdb keeps only in-frame clones here, not all; method: immunoSEQ multiplex PCR. The sample holds about 110,000 clones; more than 85% are singletons and the top ten take roughly 0.3%. The V and J ends lost 3 bases and 2 bases, in that order; junction bases with no gene match: 10. This CDR3 comprises 17 residues. CDR1 SGHKS and CDR2 YYEKEE come from the germline V gene (reference sequence). This clone is deemed medium-sized. Its cognate antigen is unknown. The receptor was derived from a woman aged 18-29 years in good health and CMV-seronegative. Sequencing was carried out using CD4+ T cells from PBMCs. The chain joins TRBV5-5 to TRBJ1-3; 8 nucleotides line up with TRBD1. CDR3 DNA: TGTGCCAGCAGCTACATATACGGACAGGGCGCTGGAAACACCATATATTTT. It is translated as CASSYIYGQGAGNTIYF.